These 27 T cell receptor beta chains were sequenced from one sample in a study of T cells expressing NK-cell markers. TCRdb processed the 5' RACE reads again and assigns one entry to each CDR3 protein, with no DNA. The listing records 300,000 to 500,000 distinct CDR3 sequences. Sequencing was performed on blood T cells: a sorted CD56 or NKG2C T cell subset, CD4+ or CD8+ T cells, or bulk PBMC T cells (not recorded which). The origin of the receptors is a woman between 45 and 60 years old in good health.

The gene calls are TRBV2 and TRBJ1-1. Per germline, CDR1 SNHLY and CDR2 FYNNEI. The CDR3 is made up of 13 amino acids. This chain's CDR3 is CASKKSMNTEAFF.

This CDR3 reads CAITLGDTQYF. This chain joins TRBV2 and TRBJ2-3; the D call from TCRdb, TRBD1, cannot be confirmed without DNA. Germline CDR1 reads SNHLY; CDR2 reads FYNNEI. CDR3 length: 11 amino acids.

The V and J genes are TRBV4-1 and TRBJ1-2. The CDR3 loop spans 14 amino acids. Germline loops: CDR1 MGHRA, CDR2 YSYEKL. The CDR3 region is CASSQVLVQYGYTF.

The gene calls are TRBV29-1 and TRBJ1-1. This CDR3 region has 12 residues. From germline, CDR1 is SQVTM and CDR2 ANQGSEA. CDR3 sequence: CSATVMNTEAFF.

The chain carries TRBV5-1 and TRBJ2-5; with no DNA, the TCRdb D assignment of TRBD2 cannot be verified. The CDR3 is 15 amino acids. In germline, CDR1 is SGHRS, CDR2 YFSETQ. The CDR3 loop is CASIRGGLNQETQYF.

The V gene is TRBV7-2, the J gene TRBJ1-3. Looked up from germline, CDR1 is SGHTA and CDR2 is FQGNSA. The CDR3 is 12 residues long. The CDR3: CATTLVASTIYF.

This sequence joins TRBV19 and TRBJ2-1; the D call from TCRdb, TRBD2, cannot be confirmed without DNA. CDR3 size: 13 residues. Germline values: CDR1 LNHDA, CDR2 SQIVND (reference sequence). CDR3 loop: CASTKTSSDEQFF.

The chain employs TRBV10-3 and TRBJ2-1; no DNA is available, so the TRBD1 call from TCRdb remains unchecked. Per germline, CDR1 ENHRY and CDR2 SYGVKD. This CDR3 has 15 amino acids. CDR3 amino acids: CAIRTDRDGNNEQFF.

The genes are TRBV7-9 and TRBJ2-1; TCRdb gives TRBD1 as the D gene, but with no DNA this cannot be confirmed. The germline V gene encodes CDR1 SEHNR and CDR2 FQNEAQ (reference sequence). The CDR3 sequence is 16 residues long. The CDR3 reads CASSSMDRGLEDEQFF.

CDR3 residues: CAIRAGTGGPEAFF. The V call is TRBV10-3, the J call TRBJ1-1; TCRdb indicates TRBD1, and absent DNA this call remains unverified. The V gene's germline CDR1 is ENHRY and CDR2 SYGVKD. There are 14 residues in the CDR3.

The chain carries TRBV4-1 and TRBJ2-2; TCRdb designates TRBD2, a call that cannot be tested without DNA. Germline lookup yields CDR1 MGHRA and CDR2 YSYEKL. The CDR3 is 17 amino acids. CDR3 amino acids: CASSQRPQRVGTGELFF.

Here the CDR3 reads CASSLEVATYNEQFF. The chain employs TRBV11-2 and TRBJ2-1. CDR1 and CDR2 (germline): SGHAT, FQNNGV. This CDR3 region has 15 residues.

The CDR3: CASSSVVEQYF. The rearrangement uses TRBV6-2 or TRBV6-3 and TRBJ2-7. The CDR3 covers 11 residues. Looked up from germline, CDR1 is MNHEY and CDR2 is SVGEGT.

The V and J genes are TRBV4-1 and TRBJ2-1; TCRdb's assignment of TRBD2 cannot be checked, as there is no DNA. Per germline, CDR1 MGHRA and CDR2 YSYEKL. The CDR3 runs 18 residues. CDR3: CASSRTSAYESSYNEQFF.

The rearrangement links TRBV4-1 to TRBJ2-6; TCRdb selects TRBD1, and the lack of DNA leaves this call unchecked. The CDR3 is 18 amino acids. CDR1 and CDR2 (germline): MGHRA, YSYEKL. This CDR3 is CASSQKGTVQSGANVLTF.

V and J are TRBV3-1 and TRBJ2-3; TCRdb picks TRBD1, but there is no DNA to check that call. The germline gives CDR1 LGHDT, CDR2 YNNKEL (reference sequence). This CDR3 spans 16 amino acids. The CDR3 loop is CASSPPGGQRGDTQYF.

V usage is TRBV7-8 and J usage is TRBJ1-2; checking the TCRdb D call of TRBD1 is not possible without DNA. CDR1 and CDR2 from the germline V gene are SGHVS and FQNEAQ. The length of the CDR3 is 15 residues. CDR3: CASSLLGQGQDGYTF.

CDR3 loop: CASRRQGRLLDGYTF. This sequence joins TRBV7-9 and TRBJ1-2; the TCRdb call, TRBD1, lacks DNA for checking. This CDR3 contains 15 residues. Germline lookup yields CDR1 SEHNR and CDR2 FQNEAQ (reference sequence).

The chain recombines TRBV7-2 with TRBJ1-6. The CDR3 runs to 12 residues. Germline loops: CDR1 SGHTA, CDR2 FQGNSA. CDR3 sequence reads: CASSLVNSPLHF.

J is TRBJ1-2 and V is TRBV12-3 or TRBV12-4; TCRdb selects TRBD1, and the lack of DNA leaves this call unchecked. The CDR3 is 14 residues long. The CDR3 region is CASSPPGQGGSYTF.

V usage is TRBV29-1 and J usage is TRBJ2-7. The CDR3 is made up of 13 amino acids. Germline assignment: CDR1 SQVTM and CDR2 ANQGSEA. CDR3 sequence: CSVTPGTTYEQYF.

This chain joins TRBV18 and TRBJ2-6; lacking DNA, the TRBD1 call made by TCRdb goes unchecked. CDR3 length: 14 amino acids. Germline-derived CDR1 and CDR2 are KGHSH and LQKENI. CDR3 protein: CASSPRSGAVVLTF. Full variable domain (missing parts from reference TRBV18 and TRBJ2-6): NAGVMQNPRHLVRRRGQEARLRCSPMKGHSHVYWYRQLPEEGLKFMVYLQKENIIDESGMPKERFSAEFPKEGPSILRIQQVVRGDSAAYFCASSPRSGAVVLTFGAGSRLTVL.

The rearrangement joins TRBV20-1 to TRBJ2-3. This CDR3 comprises 13 residues. CDR1 is DFQATT and CDR2 is SNEGSKA in the germline V gene (reference sequence). CDR3 amino acids: CSAALMGIDTQYF.

The CDR3 sequence: CASSPPLAAGGPETQYF. The gene calls are TRBV5-6 and TRBJ2-5; TCRdb calls TRBD2, which cannot be checked without DNA. CDR3 length equals 17 residues. From germline, CDR1 is SGHDT and CDR2 YYEEEE.

The chain's CDR3 is CATSNARTGGSPLHF. The rearrangement uses TRBV15 and TRBJ1-6; the TCRdb D gene call, TRBD1, has no DNA to confirm it. Germline V gives CDR1 LNHNV, CDR2 YYDKDF (reference sequence). CDR3 length equals 15 residues.

The rearrangement links TRBV7-9 to TRBJ2-1. The CDR3 sequence is 12 residues long. CDR1 SEHNR and CDR2 FQNEAQ come from the germline V gene (reference sequence). The CDR3 loop is CASSFDNNEQFF.

The gene calls are TRBV12-3 or TRBV12-4 and TRBJ1-4; TCRdb reports TRBD1, a call that lacks DNA to check it against. The CDR3 runs 15 residues. The CDR3 sequence: CASSPTSGAQEKLFF.